The 14 T cell receptor beta chains given below trace back to one sample, sequenced in a study of blood T cell repertoires in COVID-19. Produced via immunoSEQ multiplex PCR; TCRdb's table is partial and in-frame only. The sample yields 260,000 or so clones, approximately 88% seen once. Input material: PBMCs or T cells enriched from blood (not recorded which). All receptors come from a woman aged 25 to 39 with acute COVID-19.

The sample holds a few counts of this clone. The chain employs TRBV5-1 and TRBJ1-6, with 11 bases matching TRBD1. Trimming cost V 4 bases and J 7 bases; bases outside gene matches: 4. The length of the CDR3 is 15 residues. The germline V gene has CDR1 SGHRS and CDR2 YFSETQ. The CDR3 reads CASSTRDRGNSPLHF. CDR3 DNA sequence: TGCGCCAGCAGCACAAGGGACAGGGGGAATTCACCCCTCCACTTT.

J is TRBJ2-7 and V is TRBV6-1; 9 bases fit TRBD1. From germline, CDR1 is MNHNS and CDR2 SASEGT. The CDR3 sequence is 15 residues long. V was pared by 1 base and J by 4 bases, with 5 bases of the junction left unmatched. CDR3 bases: TGTGCCAGCAGTGAAGTGGGGACAGGGTTGTACGAGCAGTACTTC. Its translation is CASSEVGTGLYEQYF.

The V gene is TRBV6-4, the J gene TRBJ1-2; weak D call: TRBD1 (6 bases). The CDR3 loop spans 15 amino acids. V lost 3 bases and J 2 bases, leaving 13 bases between the germline ends. Looked up from germline, CDR1 is MRHNA and CDR2 is SNTAGT. This chain's CDR3 is CASSEAARGNYGYTF. As DNA, the CDR3 is TGTGCCAGCAGTGAAGCAGCAAGGGGGAACTATGGCTACACCTTC.

V usage is TRBV19 and J usage is TRBJ2-2, with 13 bases identical to TRBD2. This CDR3 comprises 17 residues. Looked up from germline, CDR1 is LNHDA and CDR2 is SQIVND (reference sequence). V lost 6 bases and J lost 5; bases outside the gene matches: 9. For the CDR3, the DNA is TGTGCCAGTAGAGGGACTAGCGGGGCTTCGGGGACCGGGGAGCTGTTTTTT. Translation gives CASRGTSGASGTGELFF.

The chain recombines TRBV30 with TRBJ1-5; no reliable D call. The CDR3 has 14 residues. V was cut by 1 base and J by 4 bases, with 11 bases left in between. Germline CDR1 and CDR2: GTSNPN and SVGIG (reference sequence). The CDR3 loop is CAWSGGGRNQPQHF. In nucleotides, the CDR3 is TGTGCCTGGAGTGGAGGAGGGAGAAATCAGCCCCAGCATTTT.

The chain employs TRBV10-2 and TRBJ1-1; possible D gene TRBD1, 5 bases. CDR1 is WSHSY, CDR2 SAAADI, per germline. The ends were cut back, 7 bases at V and 6 bases at J, with 9 bases in the middle. There are 11 residues in the CDR3. The CDR3, as DNA: TGCGCCAGCATCTCGGGGGCTGAAGCTTTCTTT. Protein: CASISGAEAFF.

This chain links TRBV6-1 with TRBJ2-7, with TRBD1 matching over 7 bases. This CDR3 comprises 14 residues. CDR1 is MNHNS and CDR2 is SASEGT in the germline V gene. The J segment lost 2 bases and the V segment lost 9 bases, leaving 10 bases of the junction unmatched. CDR3 sequence reads: CASKPGTATYEQYF. Written as DNA, the CDR3 is TGTGCCAGTAAACCCGGGACAGCTACCTACGAGCAGTACTTC.

The V call is TRBV5-1, the J call TRBJ2-1, with D hard to call. Trimming stripped 1 base from V and 7 bases from J, with 6 bases between. Germline CDR1 SGHRS, CDR2 YFSETQ. The CDR3 contains 12 residues. The CDR3 region has the DNA TGCGCCAGCAGCTTGACTAATAATGAGCAGTTCTTC. Protein sequence: CASSLTNNEQFF.

This chain joins TRBV2 and TRBJ1-5; D gene ambiguous. This CDR3 has 15 residues. V was clipped by 3 bases and J by 0 bases, with 9 bases between them. Germline V gene data show CDR1 as SNHLY and CDR2 as FYNNEI. CDR3 nucleotides: TGTGCCAGCAGTGAGTGGGAGAGTAGCAATCAGCCCCAGCATTTT. This gives the protein CASSEWESSNQPQHF.

This clone has more than one count but fewer than ten. V and J are TRBV5-1 and TRBJ1-1; D is unresolved. V lost 2 bases and J lost 7, with 15 bases in between. The length of the CDR3 is 14 residues. Per germline, CDR1 SGHRS and CDR2 YFSETQ. CDR3 nucleotide sequence: TGCGCCAGCAGCTTCGTTCCCGCGGAGGGTGAAGCTTTCTTT. Protein sequence: CASSFVPAEGEAFF.

J is TRBJ2-1 and V is TRBV6-5; the D gene is possibly TRBD2 (5 bases). The CDR3 totals 15 residues. Between the trimmed V and J ends, which lost 6 bases and 0 bases, there was a span of 12 bases. Per the germline V gene, CDR1 is MNHEY and CDR2 is SVGAGI. Written as DNA, the CDR3 is TGTGCCAGCAGCTTGGACTTAAGCTCCTACAATGAGCAGTTCTTC. This sequence encodes CASSLDLSSYNEQFF.

As for this clone: Other nucleotide sequences from this sample produce the same CDR3. As DNA, the CDR3 is TGCAGTGTCAAGACAGTCTACGAGCAGTACTTC. It translates to CSVKTVYEQYF. The V and J genes are TRBV20-1 and TRBJ2-7, with D perhaps TRBD1 (5 bases). The CDR3 totals 11 residues. V lost 7 bases, J lost 3 bases, and 10 bases lay in between. Germline loops: CDR1 DFQATT, CDR2 SNEGSKA (reference sequence).

The chain has TRBV10-2 and TRBJ2-2; the D gene is possibly TRBD2 (5 bases). CDR3 size: 14 residues. Germline V gene data show CDR1 as WSHSY and CDR2 as SAAADI. Trimming shortened V by 6 bases and J by 4 bases, and 12 bases separated the two germline ends. The CDR3 is CASRQRGSTGELFF. The DNA of the CDR3 is TGCGCCAGCAGACAACGGGGAAGCACCGGGGAGCTGTTTTTT.

The V gene is TRBV5-4, the J gene TRBJ2-7; 15 bases map to TRBD2. J gave up 4 bases and V 3 bases, and 2 bases lay outside the gene matches. The CDR3 sequence is 15 residues long. CDR1 and CDR2 from the germline V gene are SGHNT and YYREEE (reference sequence). The CDR3 sequence: CASSWTSGGDYEQYF. The CDR3 region has the DNA TGTGCCAGCAGCTGGACTAGCGGGGGGGATTACGAGCAGTACTTC.